This TCR beta chain originates from a study of tumour-infiltrating T cells in Burkitt lymphoma. Across the whole study: Overall and progression-free survival were predicted by productive clonality.

The table came from immunoSEQ multiplex PCR; TCRdb's copy has only in-frame clones and leaves some out. The sample includes about 14,000 clones, roughly 73% of them seen just once. This clone was found once. V gave up 3 bases and J gave up 0 bases, with 15 bases separating them. Germline loops: CDR1 SGDLS, CDR2 YYNGEE. The CDR3 has 16 amino acids. The source material was tumor tissue. The J gene is TRBJ2-5, the V gene TRBV9; no definite D call. This receptor was identified in a human donor with diffuse large B-cell lymphoma. The chain's CDR3 is CASSAGLIVYQETQYF. DNA for the CDR3: TGTGCCAGCAGCGCTGGGCTCATAGTATACCAAGAGACCCAGTACTTC. The full variable domain, in which reference TRBV9 and TRBJ2-5 provide the parts outside the CDR3, is DSGVTQTPKHLITATGQRVTLRCSPRSGDLSVYWYQQSLDQGLQFLIQYYNGEERAKGNILERFSAQQFPDLHSELNLSSLELGDSALYFCASSAGLIVYQETQYFGPGTRLLVL.